The source of this T cell receptor (beta chain) is a study of a mutant IDH1 vaccine in newly diagnosed glioma. As for the study in general: Radiotherapy, temozolomide, or both had been given previously, and both were given to most.

Time point defined: baseline, week 1 (first vaccination visit). Treatment given: pre-vaccination baseline after standard-of-care therapy. With respect to this clone: The antigen remains undetermined.

Study observations and caveats: Alterations occurring in top peripheral T cell clonotypes seemed unrelated to pseudoprogression. Of the patients, 80% to 95% had vaccine-induced immune responses.

Profiled with immunoSEQ multiplex PCR; TCRdb holds only in-frame clones, not every one. The table shows about 30,000 clones, with over 75% occurring only once. CDR1 GTSNPN and CDR2 SVGIG come from the germline V gene (reference sequence). Germline trimming cut 3 bases from V and 2 bases from J; bases unmatched to any gene: 12. CDR3 length equals 16 residues. The clonotype was recovered from a man younger than 40 with glioma. The J gene is TRBJ1-1, the V gene TRBV30, with 7 bases aligning to TRBD1. Sample: PBMCs, taken from a glioma patient treated with radiotherapy, temozolomide or both. CDR3 sequence: CAWRNYQWDSNTEAFF. The DNA for the CDR3 is TGTGCCTGGAGAAACTACCAATGGGACAGTAACACTGAAGCTTTCTTT.